These 14 T cell receptor beta chains originate from one sample sequenced in a study of TIL therapy for anti-PD-1-resistant metastatic lung cancer. The libraries were made with immunoSEQ v3. Clones were read by immunoSEQ multiplex PCR, and TCRdb kept only the in-frame ones, dropping some. The sample has 20,000 to 25,000 clones, about two thirds seen once. Time point indicated: pre-treatment sample, taken before nivolumab and TIL therapy. This sample comprised blood, obtained at baseline. The receptors here all came from a person aged 25-79 years with non-small cell lung cancer.

The CDR3 DNA follows: TGTGCCAGCAGCTTAGGCGGCCCCTCCTACGAGCAGTACTTC. It specifies CASSLGGPSYEQYF. V and J are TRBV7-2 and TRBJ2-7; no reliable D call. The CDR3 contains 14 residues. Germline values: CDR1 SGHTA, CDR2 FQGNSA. The V gene lost 1 base and the J gene lost 0 bases, with 7 bases spanning the gap.

This chain joins TRBV2 and TRBJ1-1; D is undetermined. Trimming took 7 bases from V and 5 from J, leaving 14 bases between them. The CDR3 extends over 13 amino acids. Germline CDR1 SNHLY, CDR2 FYNNEI. DNA for the CDR3: TGTGCCAGCAAACTCGGGGAACCGACTGAAGCTTTCTTT. It codes for CASKLGEPTEAFF.

The J gene is TRBJ2-3, the V gene TRBV10-3, with TRBD2 matching 10 bases. This CDR3 is 15 amino acids long. Trimming removed 3 bases from V and 6 bases from J; junction bases left unmatched: 6. Germline CDR1 is ENHRY and CDR2 is SYGVKD. The CDR3 DNA reads TGTGCCATCAGTGAAGGAGCGGGGGGGTGGGATACGCAGTATTTT. It specifies CAISEGAGGWDTQYF.

Here the CDR3 DNA reads TGCGCCAGCAGTGTGGTCGGCGGGGAGCTGTTTTTT. Translating gives CASSVVGGELFF. The genes are TRBV10-2 and TRBJ2-2; D is unresolved. The ends were cut back, 4 bases at V and 7 bases at J, with 7 bases in the middle. The CDR3 extends over 12 amino acids. Germline lookup yields CDR1 WSHSY and CDR2 SAAADI.

This sequence joins TRBV5-1 and TRBJ1-6; D is ambiguous. The CDR3 covers 14 residues. V dropped 4 bases and J dropped 8 bases, with 13 bases sitting between them. The germline gives CDR1 SGHRS, CDR2 YFSETQ. CDR3 coding DNA: TGCGCCAGCAGCCAAGGACGGCCCCATTCACCCCTCCACTTT. This translates into CASSQGRPHSPLHF.

This chain connects TRBV5-1 to TRBJ2-3, with D maybe TRBD2 (6 bases). This CDR3 is built from 16 residues. Germline V gene lookup returns CDR1 SGHRS and CDR2 YFSETQ. V lost 0 bases and J 1 base, leaving 12 bases between the germline ends. CDR3 loop: CASSLVAGRGTDTQYF. CDR3 DNA: TGCGCCAGCAGCTTGGTTGCGGGAAGGGGCACAGATACGCAGTATTTT.

This chain uses TRBV27 with TRBJ1-4; 7 bases are shared with TRBD1. This CDR3 is 14 amino acids long. Germline values: CDR1 MNHEY, CDR2 SMNVEV (reference sequence). Unmatched junction bases numbered 10, after V lost 8 bases and J lost 7 bases. The CDR3 DNA is TGTGCCAGCCGGGACAGTCAAAAGGGTGAAAAACTGTTTTTT. This encodes CASRDSQKGEKLFF.

J is TRBJ2-1 and V is TRBV2; TRBD1 is a possible D gene (5 bases). The CDR3 has 14 amino acids. Germline CDR1 SNHLY, CDR2 FYNNEI. Trimming shortened V by 6 bases and J by 9 bases, and 18 bases separated the two germline ends. This chain's CDR3 is CASRTDMNQSEQFF. CDR3 DNA sequence: TGTGCCAGCAGAACGGACATGAACCAAAGTGAGCAGTTCTTC.

The rearrangement links TRBV2 to TRBJ1-6; 7 bases align to TRBD1. CDR3 length: 13 residues. Trimming at V came to 6 bases and at J to 8 bases, leaving 4 bases not matched to a gene. The germline V gene has CDR1 SNHLY and CDR2 FYNNEI. CDR3: CASSETGYSPLHF. As DNA, the CDR3 is TGTGCCAGCAGCGAGACAGGGTATTCACCCCTCCACTTT.

This chain connects TRBV7-2 to TRBJ2-5, with D hard to call. In germline, CDR1 is SGHTA, CDR2 FQGNSA. This CDR3 is built from 10 residues. Trimming removed 5 bases at V and 5 bases at J, with 3 bases between. The CDR3 region has the DNA TGTGCCAGCAGCGGGGAGACCCAGTACTTC. This sequence encodes CASSGETQYF. The whole variable domain, filled in from reference TRBV7-2 and TRBJ2-5, reads GAGVSQSPSNKVTEKGKDVELRCDPISGHTALYWYRQSLGQGLEFLIYFQGNSAPDKSGLPSDRFSAERTGGSVSTLTIQRTQQEDSAVYLCASSGETQYFGPGTRLLVL.

This clone appeared a few times. The chain couples TRBV7-8 to TRBJ1-3; the D is unclear. CDR3 length equals 12 residues. Per germline, CDR1 SGHVS and CDR2 FQNEAQ. With 5 bases removed from V and 3 bases from J, the gap between germline ends came to 5 bases. The CDR3 region is CASSPDGNTIYF. CDR3 DNA: TGTGCCAGCAGCCCAGATGGAAACACCATATATTTT.

This clone appeared a single time. CDR3 amino acids: CAGPRDRGLGNYGYTF. In DNA form, the CDR3 reads TGTGCCGGCCCTCGGGACAGGGGGCTAGGGAACTATGGCTACACCTTC. V and J are TRBV5-8 and TRBJ1-2, with 12 bases aligning to TRBD1. Trimming at V came to 10 bases and at J to 2 bases, leaving 12 bases not matched to a gene. Germline CDR1 is SGHTS and CDR2 is YDEGEE. The CDR3 runs 16 residues.

In its sample, this clone was seen a few times. A read error may produce the germline difference seen at one junction end. J is TRBJ1-2 and V is TRBV20-1, with D possibly matching TRBD1 (6 bases). The CDR3 sequence is 12 residues long. Germline assignment: CDR1 DFQATT and CDR2 SNEGSKA (reference sequence). In DNA form, the CDR3 reads TGCAGTGCTAGTCGGTCAGGGGCCCGTTTTCCCTTC. It is translated as CSASRSGARFPF.

The chain employs TRBV5-1 and TRBJ1-1; a possible D gene is TRBD1 (6 bases). V was trimmed by 3 bases and J by 0 bases, leaving 21 bases between them. The germline V gene encodes CDR1 SGHRS and CDR2 YFSETQ. CDR3 length: 18 amino acids. CDR3 nucleotides: TGCGCCAGCAGCTCCAATCCGATCTTGACAGGATTGAACACTGAAGCTTTCTTT. The encoded protein is CASSSNPILTGLNTEAFF.